This T cell receptor (beta chain) was recorded in a study of cytomegalovirus exposure and HLA in healthy donors. Findings and limits, study-wide: With later analysis, a missense DCLRE1C variant became linked to TCR beta V- and J-gene trimming. When a later analysis was performed, an Asian-associated ancestry cluster reportedly had fewer N-insertions than the approximately 600-donor mean. Presence/absence results assume similar sequencing depth per donor, which may not hold.

Germline V lookup: CDR1 LNHDA, CDR2 SQIVND (reference sequence). The CDR3 length is 15 residues. The ends lost 4 bases at V and 7 bases at J; junction bases unmatched: 10. Of note for this clone: Its specificity is not known.

A multiplex PCR was run with 60 Vbeta primers and 13 Jbeta primers. TCRdb's table, derived via immunoSEQ multiplex PCR, lists solely in-frame clones and lacks some. The table records 140,000 to 150,000 clones, 70% to 85% of them present only once. The sample consisted of PBMCs. The receptor's source is a woman aged 60-70 years in good health and CMV-seropositive. The chain joins TRBV19 to TRBJ1-5; TRBD1 matches 7 bases. The CDR3 region is CASSTRQGIRQPQHF. CDR3 bases: TGTGCCAGTAGTACAAGACAGGGAATAAGGCAGCCCCAGCATTTT.